One and the same sample provided the 18 T cell receptor beta chains below, sequenced in a study of post-analysis software for immune sequencing data. Their antigen targets remain unknown. Findings and limits, study-wide: Among four or five TRBV segments more frequent in patients than controls were TRBV5-6, TRBV5-1 and TRBV20-1.

Presence of unique molecular identifiers characterized the TCR beta cDNA libraries. MiXCR, applied by TCRdb to the PCR reads, yields one record per CDR3 protein. The sample contains hundreds of thousands of distinct CDR3 sequences, roughly 38% of which appear only once. Sequenced input: blood. The receptors shown here come from a girl aged 10 to 17 with multiple sclerosis.

The chain employs TRBV5-1 and TRBJ2-5, with 8 bases that match TRBD1. The junction had 11 bases not matched to a gene; V was cut back by 0 bases and J by 7 bases. The CDR3 is 16 residues long. The germline V gene encodes CDR1 SGHRS and CDR2 YFSETQ. CDR3 in amino acids: CASSLAIGTGGMTQYF. DNA for the CDR3: TGCGCCAGCAGCTTGGCCATAGGGACAGGAGGGATGACCCAGTACTTC. The full variable domain, with the rest looked up from reference TRBV5-1 and TRBJ2-5, is KAGVTQTPRYLIKTRGQQVTLSCSPISGHRSVSWYQQTPGQGLQFLFEYFSETQRNKGNFPGRFSGRQFSNSRSEMNVSTLELGDSALYLCASSLAIGTGGMTQYFGPGTRLLVL.

The rearrangement links TRBV2 to TRBJ1-2, with D uncertain. CDR1 SNHLY and CDR2 FYNNEI come from the germline V gene. V lost 3 bases, J lost 8 bases, and 16 bases lay in between. This CDR3 is 14 amino acids long. CDR3 sequence: CASSDVARRGGYTF. In DNA form, the CDR3 reads TGTGCCAGCAGTGACGTCGCACGCCGGGGAGGCTACACCTTC. Combining the CDR3 with reference TRBV2 and TRBJ1-2 gives the whole variable domain EPEVTQTPSHQVTQMGQEVILRCVPISNHLYFYWYRQILGQKVEFLVSFYNNEISEKSEIFDDQFSVERPDGSNFTLKIRSTKLEDSAMYFCASSDVARRGGYTFGSGTRLTVV.

At least ten counts were recorded for this clonotype. The DNA of the CDR3 is TGCGCCAGCAGCCAAGTCGGGACAGGGGGCCCTAAGATAAAGAATGAGCAGTTCTTC. Protein: CASSQVGTGGPKIKNEQFF. The gene calls are TRBV4-3 and TRBJ2-1, with 12 bases identical to TRBD1. CDR1 is LGHNA and CDR2 is YSLEER in the germline V gene. Trimming took 1 base from V and 7 from J; bases not matched to a gene: 14. This CDR3 contains 19 residues.

The rearrangement joins TRBV7-2 to TRBJ2-5; D possibly uses TRBD1 or TRBD2 (6 bases each). The last part of the DNA fits TRBJ2-7 better; the J call may be wrong. Looked up from germline, CDR1 is SGHTA and CDR2 is FQGNSA. The CDR3 totals 15 residues. CDR3 residues: CACPSKGGPSYEQYF. The CDR3 DNA is TGTGCCTGCCCTTCCAAGGGGGGCCCCTCCTACGAGCAGTACTTC.

In this sample, this clonotype turned up a few times. A junction end diverges from the germline sequence, so it may reflect a read error. The chain employs TRBV18 and TRBJ2-5; a weak D match, TRBD1 (6 bases). The V gene's germline CDR1 is KGHSH and CDR2 LQKENI. The CDR3 sequence is 15 residues long. CDR3 in DNA: TGTGCCAGCTCACCGCAACAGGGATGGCAAGGGACCCAGTACTTC. It encodes CASSPQQGWQGTQYF.

The CDR3: CASSAQGTGDYGYTF. The CDR3 coding sequence is TGTGCCAGCAGTGCCCAGGGGACAGGGGACTATGGCTACACCTTC. The chain couples TRBV6-1 to TRBJ1-2; TRBD1 matches 10 bases. J gave up 3 bases and V 4 bases, and 5 bases lay outside the gene matches. Germline CDR1 and CDR2: MNHNS and SASEGT. The CDR3 length is 15 residues.

This clonotype has a handful of counts. The chain joins TRBV10-2 to TRBJ2-6; D gene unclear. V gave up 7 bases and J gave up 1 base, with 14 bases separating them. This CDR3 is 16 amino acids long. CDR1 and CDR2 from the germline V gene are WSHSY and SAAADI. The CDR3 is CASTPFGASGANVLTF. Here the CDR3 DNA reads TGCGCCAGCACCCCATTTGGAGCGTCTGGGGCCAACGTCCTGACTTTC.

This clonotype has a handful of counts. The V call is TRBV6-6, the J call TRBJ1-2; TRBD1 agrees at 9 bases. The CDR3 has 16 residues. Germline CDR1 MNHNY, CDR2 SVGAGI (reference sequence). Trimming at V came to 0 bases and at J to 5 bases, leaving 7 bases not matched to a gene. The DNA of the CDR3 is TGTGCCAGCAGTTACTCCGGACAGGGGACTCAATATGGCTACACCTTC. Translating it yields CASSYSGQGTQYGYTF.

The gene calls are TRBV24-1 and TRBJ1-2, with D uncertain. The CDR3 is 13 amino acids. The V end lost 4 bases, the J end lost 2 bases, and 7 bases lay between the germline ends. The germline CDR1 and CDR2 sequences are KGHDR and SFDVKD. CDR3 DNA sequence: TGTGCCACCAGTGACACGGGCAACTATGGCTACACCTTC. Residues: CATSDTGNYGYTF.

The chain couples TRBV20-1 to TRBJ1-5, with TRBD1 as a possible D gene (5 bases). Germline V CDR1 and CDR2: DFQATT, SNEGSKA (reference sequence). The CDR3 loop spans 15 amino acids. CDR3 sequence reads: CSVIRREGGNQPQHF. Written as DNA, the CDR3 is TGCAGCGTAATAAGGCGGGAAGGGGGCAATCAGCCCCAGCATTTT.

The chain carries TRBV5-1 and TRBJ2-7; possible D gene TRBD1, 6 bases. Germline V lookup: CDR1 SGHRS, CDR2 YFSETQ. The V end lost 0 bases, the J end lost 2 bases, and 12 bases lay between the germline ends. CDR3 size: 15 residues. The CDR3 region has the DNA TGCGCCAGCAGCTTGGGGACAGTTAGCCCCTACGAGCAGTACTTC. The encoded protein is CASSLGTVSPYEQYF.

This rearrangement joins TRBV5-1 to TRBJ1-6; 8 bases are a match to TRBD1. This CDR3 has 15 residues. CDR1 and CDR2 (germline): SGHRS, YFSETQ. Germline trimming cut 2 bases from V and 5 bases from J; bases unmatched to any gene: 3. CDR3 coding DNA: TGCGCCAGCAGCTTTGTGACAGGGGATAATTCACCCCTCCACTTT. It encodes CASSFVTGDNSPLHF.

This chain connects TRBV6-2 or TRBV6-3 to TRBJ2-1; tentative D call: TRBD1 (5 bases). CDR1 MNHEY and CDR2 SVGEGT come from the germline V gene. The CDR3 is 14 residues long. V was trimmed by 0 bases and J by 6 bases, leaving 9 bases between them. The CDR3 sequence is CASSYSTGINEQFF. CDR3 sequence (DNA): TGTGCCAGCAGTTACTCCACAGGTATCAATGAGCAGTTCTTC.

This clonotype was found a few times. The V and J genes are TRBV7-2 and TRBJ1-5; tentative D call: TRBD1 (5 bases). V dropped 5 bases and J dropped 2 bases, with 10 bases sitting between them. This CDR3 is 14 amino acids long. Germline values: CDR1 SGHTA, CDR2 FQGNSA. This CDR3 reads CASSRAGGNQPQHF. The CDR3 DNA reads as TGTGCCAGCAGCCGAGCGGGGGGCAATCAGCCCCAGCATTTT.

A few counts support this clonotype. The rearrangement links TRBV18 to TRBJ2-7; TRBD1 is a possible D gene (5 bases). The CDR3 spans 14 residues. CDR1 and CDR2 (germline): KGHSH, LQKENI. V lost 0 bases and J lost 0, with 6 bases in between. CDR3 in DNA: TGTGCCAGCTCACCACCGGACAACTCCTACGAGCAGTACTTC. Its translation is CASSPPDNSYEQYF.

This clonotype came up a few times. The J gene is TRBJ2-7, the V gene TRBV4-1; the match to TRBD2 covers 8 bases. Germline V lookup: CDR1 MGHRA, CDR2 YSYEKL. V trimming: 3 bases; J trimming: 7 bases; junction bases outside the gene matches: 5. This CDR3 has 13 residues. CDR3 region: CASSQPGGWEQYF. CDR3 DNA sequence: TGCGCCAGCAGCCAGCCGGGAGGGTGGGAGCAGTACTTC.

The CDR3 nucleotides read TGTGCCAGCAGTGGTGCTCTAGCGGGGGTTTATAATGAGCAGTTCTTC. It yields the protein CASSGALAGVYNEQFF. The rearrangement links TRBV2 to TRBJ2-1, with 10 bases identical to TRBD2. The V gene's germline CDR1 is SNHLY and CDR2 FYNNEI. J lost 7 bases, V lost 4 bases, and 10 bases had no gene match. The CDR3 is 16 amino acids.

This chain links TRBV12-3 or TRBV12-4 with TRBJ2-4; D possibly matches TRBD1 or TRBD2 (5 bases each). V dropped 8 bases and J dropped 7 bases, with 15 bases sitting between them. The CDR3 is made up of 13 amino acids. The chain's CDR3 is CASAAGEGNIQYF. The DNA of the CDR3 is TGTGCCAGCGCCGCTGGAGAGGGGAACATTCAGTACTTC.